This T cell receptor beta chain emerged from a study of PD-1 blockade in classical Hodgkin lymphoma. Produced via immunoSEQ multiplex PCR; TCRdb's table is partial and in-frame only. Of over 45,000 clones listed, just under 75% are singletons. Whole-study results and caveats: Reports described newly diagnosed patients as having lower baseline TCR diversity than healthy donors.

Worth noting for this clone: As yet, its antigen is unknown.

Relapses following autologous stem cell transplantation were seen in all patients, with brentuximab vedotin exposure varying. Germline lookup yields CDR1 SGHTA and CDR2 FQGTGA. CDR3 length equals 16 residues. Between the trimmed V and J ends, which lost 5 bases and 2 bases, there was a span of 18 bases. Sample: peripheral blood mononuclear cells (PBMCs), taken before the second cycle of nivolumab. The receptor's source is a human donor with classical Hodgkin lymphoma. The gene calls are TRBV7-3 and TRBJ1-2; TRBD1 might be the D (6 bases). The CDR3 coding sequence is TGTGCCAGCAGCCCACAGGGAGGGCTGGGCAACTATGGCTACACCTTC. It specifies CASSPQGGLGNYGYTF.